Shown below are 9 T cell receptor beta chains from a single sample sequenced in a study of blood T cells in healthy people across ages. Using a J-beta primer mix together with a sample-barcoded 5' primer, a second PCR was run for about 6 to 12 cycles. TCRdb itself ran the 5' RACE reads through MiXCR, one entry per CDR3 protein. Among more than 1,400,000 distinct CDR3 sequences, roughly 40% were seen once, and the ten largest hold around 8%. Sequencing was performed on blood. The receptor set was obtained from a young woman in good health.

The chain recombines TRBV13 with TRBJ2-1; TRBD2 matches at 8 bases. J was trimmed by 6 bases and V by 4 bases; bases with no gene match: 5. Germline V lookup: CDR1 PRHDT, CDR2 FYEKMQ (reference sequence). This CDR3 is built from 14 residues. Written as DNA, the CDR3 is TGTGCCAGCAGCTCGGGACTAGTCTCCAATGAGCAGTTCTTC. Translating gives CASSSGLVSNEQFF. The full variable domain, with the rest looked up from reference TRBV13 and TRBJ2-1, is AAGVIQSPRHLIKEKRETATLKCYPIPRHDTVYWYQQGPGQDPQFLISFYEKMQSDKGSIPDRFSAQQFSDYHSELNMSSLELGDSALYFCASSSGLVSNEQFFGPGTRLTVL.

The chain has TRBV10-3 and TRBJ2-3; tentative D call: TRBD2 (6 bases). The germline V gene encodes CDR1 ENHRY and CDR2 SYGVKD. The CDR3 totals 13 residues. V was trimmed by 8 bases and J by 6 bases, leaving 15 bases between them. CDR3 nucleotide sequence: TGTGCCATCGCCGGGGGAGGTTCTGATACGCAGTATTTT. The encoded protein is CAIAGGGSDTQYF.

This clonotype was seen ten or more times. The chain is built from TRBV10-3 and TRBJ1-2, with D unresolved. V dropped 10 bases and J dropped 2 bases, with 14 bases sitting between them. Germline CDR1 and CDR2: ENHRY and SYGVKD. This CDR3 has 13 residues. The CDR3 DNA is TGTGCCACGGTACAACAGATAAACTATGGCTACACCTTC. It translates to CATVQQINYGYTF.

The chain carries TRBV20-1 and TRBJ2-2; D unresolved. Trimming took 1 base from V and 4 from J, leaving 7 bases between them. CDR3 length: 13 amino acids. From germline, CDR1 is DFQATT and CDR2 SNEGSKA (reference sequence). The CDR3 protein is CSARGQTTGELFF. DNA for the CDR3: TGCAGTGCTAGAGGGCAGACCACCGGGGAGCTGTTTTTT.

The chain is built from TRBV20-1 and TRBJ2-1; 7 bases fit TRBD2. Trimming at V came to 5 bases and at J to 3 bases, leaving 10 bases not matched to a gene. The germline V gene encodes CDR1 DFQATT and CDR2 SNEGSKA (reference sequence). The CDR3 contains 15 residues. CDR3 nucleotide sequence: TGCAGTGCTCCCGGAACGGGGGGTAGCTACAATGAGCAGTTCTTC. Translating gives CSAPGTGGSYNEQFF.

DNA for the CDR3: TGTGCCAGCAGTTTATGGGGGGACAGGGAAAAGGACTACGAGCAGTACTTC. Translated: CASSLWGDREKDYEQYF. The rearrangement joins TRBV28 to TRBJ2-7, with 9 bases lining up with TRBD1. CDR3 length: 17 amino acids. V lost 0 bases to trimming and J lost 3 bases; unmatched junction nucleotides: 9. Germline V lookup: CDR1 MDHEN, CDR2 SYDVKM.

This clonotype was seen more than once but under ten times. This sequence joins TRBV5-1 and TRBJ2-1, with 7 positions matching TRBD2. Germline CDR1 is SGHRS and CDR2 is YFSETQ. The ends lost 7 bases at V and 2 bases at J; junction bases unmatched: 15. This CDR3 is built from 17 residues. The CDR3 sequence is CASGHSGDYTTYNEQFF. The CDR3, as DNA: TGCGCCAGCGGCCACTCCGGGGACTACACGACCTACAATGAGCAGTTCTTC.

This chain connects TRBV6-4 to TRBJ2-5; D perhaps matches TRBD2 (5 bases). CDR1 and CDR2 from the germline V gene are MRHNA and SNTAGT. The CDR3 extends over 14 amino acids. Trimming took off 5 bases at V and 0 bases at J, with 10 bases between the two ends. DNA for the CDR3: TGTGCCAGCAGTCCGAGGGCCAACCAAGAGACCCAGTACTTC. Translation gives CASSPRANQETQYF.

V usage is TRBV28 and J usage is TRBJ1-5; D uncertain. Germline CDR1 MDHEN, CDR2 SYDVKM. V dropped 6 bases and J dropped 4 bases, with 7 bases sitting between them. The CDR3 totals 12 residues. This CDR3 is CASRIPNQPQHF. The DNA of the CDR3 is TGTGCCAGCAGGATTCCTAATCAGCCCCAGCATTTT. The full variable domain, rest sourced from reference TRBV28 and TRBJ1-5, is DVKVTQSSRYLVKRTGEKVFLECVQDMDHENMFWYRQDPGLGLRLIYFSYDVKMKEKGDIPEGYSVSREKKERFSLILESASTNQTSMYLCASRIPNQPQHFGDGTRLSIL.